This T cell receptor beta chain was identified in a study of shared clonotypes between healthy human individuals. TCRdb's copy holds only in-frame clones and misses some; the assay was immunoSEQ multiplex PCR. This table has about 590,000 clones, 95% appearing once. Per the germline V gene, CDR1 is SGHDT and CDR2 is YYEEEE. Trimming cost V 4 bases and J 8 bases, with 19 bases left between them. The CDR3 contains 15 residues. With regard to this clone: The antigen is unknown.

Study results and caveats: Researchers found naive subsets generally carried larger estimated richness than memory subsets.

CD8 cells regarded as naive lacked CD45RO, were positively chosen for CCR7, and omitted terminally differentiated effector memory CD45RA+ cells. This clonotype originated in a young woman in good health. Sequenced sample: naive CD8+ T cells sorted from blood. The chain combines TRBV5-6 with TRBJ2-1; D is perhaps TRBD2 (6 bases). The chain's CDR3 is CASSIRDWGWDEQFF. In DNA form, the CDR3 reads TGTGCCAGCAGCATCCGGGACTGGGGATGGGATGAGCAGTTCTTC. The full variable domain, completed using reference TRBV5-6 and TRBJ2-1, is DAGVTQSPTHLIKTRGQQVTLRCSPKSGHDTVSWYQQALGQGPQFIFQYYEEEERQRGNFPDRFSGHQFPNYSSELNVNALLLGDSALYLCASSIRDWGWDEQFFGPGTRLTVL.